This T cell receptor (beta chain) came from a study of T-cell reconstitution after alpha-beta-depleted transplantation in children. In its sample, this clonotype was seen many times. The V end was cut by 5 bases, the J end by 5 bases, with 17 bases between. Germline CDR1 is SGHRS and CDR2 is YFSETQ. The CDR3 sequence is 15 residues long. A TCRbeta library incorporating unique molecular identifiers was prepared. TCRdb redid the calling of the PCR reads with MiXCR, one entry per CDR3 protein. The sample includes around 600,000 distinct CDR3 sequences, roughly a tenth seen only once; the top ten take 4%.

This receptor was obtained from a human donor who donated a stem cell graft to a child with acute myeloid leukemia. V usage is TRBV5-1 and J usage is TRBJ2-1; the D gene is possibly TRBD1 (6 bases). The input for sequencing was PBMCs from the stem cell graft donor, taken from the stem cell graft. The CDR3 nucleotides read TGCGCCAGCAGTCCGAGGGGCCAGGGGAACAATGAGCAGTTCTTC. Residues: CASSPRGQGNNEQFF.